This T cell receptor (beta chain) was identified in a study of T cells in Graves' hyperthyroidism and ophthalmopathy. Study-level points and caveats: Appearing also in blood were most of the thyroid clonotypes expanded above 0.001. Prediction of ophthalmopathy progression came a median approximately 6.5 months pre-onset.

Turning to this clonotype: Its antigen is still unknown.

V lost 4 bases to trimming and J lost 3 bases; unmatched junction nucleotides: 9. CDR3 size: 17 residues. CDR1 and CDR2 (germline): SEHNR, FQNEAQ (reference sequence). Amplified TCR beta CDR3 regions derived from RNA transcripts. A set of HTBI primers served as the primers for a first-round RT-PCR of the TCR CDR3. TCRdb redid the calling of the multiplex PCR reads with MiXCR, one entry per CDR3 protein. The sample lists approximately 690,000 distinct CDR3 sequences, 20% to 25% seen once, with about 34% in the top ten. The TCR sequence derives from a man aged 30 to 45 with Graves' ophthalmopathy. The rearrangement links TRBV7-9 to TRBJ2-7, with 13 bases that match TRBD2. The material sequenced was blood. The CDR3 nucleotides are TGTGCCAGCAGCTCGGATACGGGACTAGCGGGAATCTACGAGCAGTACTTC. It translates to CASSSDTGLAGIYEQYF.